The present T cell receptor beta chain was sequenced within a study of PD-L1 blockade in urothelial cancer. Sequencing was performed with immunoSEQ multiplex PCR; in TCRdb, only in-frame clones are kept and a portion is missing. Of approximately 46,000 clones in the sample, over 65% are singletons; the top ten hold under 3%. Germline CDR1 and CDR2: LGHNA and YSLEER. Trimming shortened V by 0 bases and J by 0 bases, and 15 bases separated the two germline ends. This CDR3 has 18 amino acids. This clonotype originated in a man in his 70s with urothelial cancer. The chain has TRBV4-3 and TRBJ2-1, with D perhaps matching TRBD2 (5 bases). Material: PBMCs, obtained around atezolizumab (anti-PD-L1) treatment. CDR3 sequence reads: CASSQEDLIGSSYNEQFF. CDR3 nucleotide sequence: TGCGCCAGCAGCCAAGAGGACTTAATTGGGAGCTCCTACAATGAGCAGTTCTTC.